This is a list of T cell receptor beta chains from one sample in a study of blood T cells in healthy people across ages. A single record per CDR3 protein comes from TCRdb applying MiXCR to the 5' RACE reads. The repertoire holds 700,000 to 950,000 distinct CDR3 sequences, with roughly 60% as singletons. The sequencing sample was made of blood. The receptor set was obtained from a man aged 25-45 years in good health. The conserved cysteine and the conserved F or W are not part of the CDR3 here. The D gene is left open where the match is weak.

length | D | V | CDR3
11 | . | TRBV7-9 | ASSFDSGTKLF
12 | . | TRBV29-1 | SVDSTRGYNEQF
13 | . | TRBV6-1 | ASSAPGAGANEQY
10 | . | TRBV9 | ASSRTEETQY
17 | . | TRBV21-1 | ASSKEGHRLLSSYNEQF
12 | . | TRBV29-1 | SVGITASTDTQY
14 | TRBD1 | TRBV7-8 | ASSPGGPGLNYGYT
14 | . | TRBV3-1 | ASSQGTPLAKNIQY
13 | TRBD1 | TRBV9 | ASSDDRGYYNEQF
12 | . | TRBV7-2 | ASSLKPPDQPQH
13 | . | TRBV20-1 | SARESRGEVYEQY
12 | . | TRBV6-5 | ASSYSAEQETQY
12 | . | TRBV18 | ASSPPDGWNEQF
9 | . | TRBV20-1 | SARDDNEQF
11 | . | TRBV25-1 | ASSEGGGTEAF
16 | TRBD2 | TRBV7-2 | ASSARLAGPRGYNEQF
14 | . | TRBV15 | ATSRGRGSSGNTIY
14 | . | TRBV6-5 | ASSYSTGAAAYEQY
14 | TRBD2 | TRBV5-1 | ASSLVSSGGYNEQF
12 | TRBD1 | TRBV29-1 | SVEDRARGVGYT
14 | TRBD2 | TRBV6-5 | ASSGSGTSGSHEQY
13 | . | TRBV25-1 | ASSETSSQGKTQY
14 | TRBD1 | TRBV2 | ASSPTPGQGYYGYT
12 | . | TRBV7-2 | ASSSPGIRDTQY
10 | TRBD2 | TRBV6-2/TRBV6-3 | ASRSRLAEQF
12 | TRBD1 | TRBV30 | AWSLGTDPYEQY